This note documents a single T cell receptor beta chain sequence. What it binds is not known. TCRdb used MiXCR to reprocess the reads, holding one entry per CDR3 protein. The data show about 570,000 distinct CDR3 sequences, under 45% seen once. The data derive from a study of T cell repertoires in cytomegalovirus infection. Study as a whole: Recently identified HLA-C-restricted CMV epitopes were used, and well-studied HLA-B-restricted CMV epitopes were used as well. Signatures in public TCR beta sequences pointed to both CMV infection and matching HLA type.

Study-level results: Using cumulative public TCR beta family frequency, the authors identified those who carried CMV together with the relevant HLA. Ex vivo, HLA-C-restricted CMV-specific TCR beta clonotypes prevailed over the rest of the response.

This clonotype was obtained from a human donor in good health (CMV status not recorded). Some clones in this sample may be carry-over from other donors' samples. Material: cultured PBMCs, obtained from culture after CMV antigen stimulation.

For the CDR3, the DNA is TGTGCCATTAAAGGGGGACTAGCGTCCTACGAGCAGTACTTC. Translated: CAIKGGLASYEQYF. The V gene is TRBV6-1, the J gene TRBJ2-7; 10 positions agree with TRBD2. CDR1 MNHNS and CDR2 SASEGT come from the germline V gene. V lost 10 bases to trimming and J lost 1 base; unmatched junction nucleotides: 7. This CDR3 spans 14 amino acids.